A single sample is the source of the 28 T cell receptor beta chains below, sequenced in a study of cytomegalovirus exposure and HLA in healthy donors. Primers: 60 Vbeta forward and 13 Jbeta reverse. Sequencing was performed with immunoSEQ multiplex PCR; in TCRdb, only in-frame clones are kept and a portion is missing. The repertoire has 150,000 or so clones, under 80% of them found once; the top ten carry about 2%. The specimen was PBMCs. The source is a female donor in good health and CMV-seronegative.

The rearrangement uses TRBV7-9 and TRBJ1-1; TRBD1 is a possible D gene (5 bases). CDR3 length: 14 residues. Germline V gene lookup returns CDR1 SEHNR and CDR2 FQNEAQ (reference sequence). Deletions cut 5 bases from V and 1 base from J, with 11 bases between. The CDR3 region has the DNA TGTGCCAGCAGCCGGGGGGGGAGGAACACTGAAGCTTTCTTT. Its protein is CASSRGGRNTEAFF.

A few counts support this clone. This sequence joins TRBV5-1 and TRBJ1-2, with TRBD1 matching 9 bases. This CDR3 has 14 residues. Trimming removed 4 bases from V and 6 bases from J; junction bases left unmatched: 7. CDR1 and CDR2 from the germline V gene are SGHRS and YFSETQ. CDR3 nucleotide sequence: TGCGCCAGCAGCCCGGGGGGGACAGGGCATGGCTACACCTTC. This gives the protein CASSPGGTGHGYTF.

With respect to this clone: The identical CDR3 is also encoded by other nucleotide sequences in the sample. CDR3: CASSLDSSYEQYF. The CDR3 bases are TGTGCCAGTAGTCTGGACAGTTCCTACGAGCAGTACTTC. This chain uses TRBV19 with TRBJ2-7; possibly TRBD1 for D (6 bases). In germline, CDR1 is LNHDA, CDR2 SQIVND (reference sequence). V was cut by 5 bases and J by 1 base, with 9 bases left in between. The CDR3 length is 13 residues. Filled out from reference TRBV19 and TRBJ2-7, the complete variable domain reads DGGITQSPKYLFRKEGQNVTLSCEQNLNHDAMYWYRQDPGQGLRLIYYSQIVNDFQKGDIAEGYSVSREKKESFPLTVTSAQKNPTAFYLCASSLDSSYEQYFGPGTRLTVT.

The chain recombines TRBV2 with TRBJ1-6, with unresolved D. Trimming left V 1 base short and J 6 bases short, with 7 bases between. CDR3 size: 14 residues. Germline V gene sequence: CDR1 SNHLY, CDR2 FYNNEI. The CDR3 DNA reads as TGTGCCAGCAGTGAAGGGCAGTTTAATTCACCCCTCCACTTT. It specifies CASSEGQFNSPLHF.

This CDR3 is CAAGSGSASTDTQYF. CDR3 nucleotides: TGCGCCGCGGGCAGCGGGAGTGCTAGCACAGATACGCAGTATTTT. The gene calls are TRBV4-1 and TRBJ2-3, with TRBD2 matching over 8 bases. The CDR3 has 15 residues. J gave up 0 bases and V 11 bases, and 10 bases lay outside the gene matches. Germline V gene sequence: CDR1 MGHRA, CDR2 YSYEKL.

The J gene is TRBJ1-2, the V gene TRBV5-6; D is unclear. The CDR3 loop spans 12 amino acids. V shed 3 bases and J shed 3 bases, with 6 bases lying between them. Germline CDR1 reads SGHDT; CDR2 reads YYEEEE. CDR3 sequence reads: CASSYIDYGYTF. The CDR3 bases are TGTGCCAGCAGCTACATTGACTATGGCTACACCTTC.

The chain recombines TRBV5-1 with TRBJ2-3, with TRBD1 matching over 8 bases. The CDR3 runs to 14 residues. Germline assignment: CDR1 SGHRS and CDR2 YFSETQ. V lost 4 bases and J lost 6; bases outside the gene matches: 7. The CDR3 loop reads CASSPDRVGDTQYF. CDR3 nucleotides: TGCGCCAGCAGCCCGGACAGGGTAGGCGATACGCAGTATTTT. The full variable domain, completed using reference TRBV5-1 and TRBJ2-3, is KAGVTQTPRYLIKTRGQQVTLSCSPISGHRSVSWYQQTPGQGLQFLFEYFSETQRNKGNFPGRFSGRQFSNSRSEMNVSTLELGDSALYLCASSPDRVGDTQYFGPGTRLTVL.

V usage is TRBV6-1 and J usage is TRBJ1-1; TRBD1 matches at 7 bases. J gave up 6 bases and V 1 base, and 5 bases lay outside the gene matches. This CDR3 comprises 14 residues. The germline gives CDR1 MNHNS, CDR2 SASEGT. The CDR3 coding sequence is TGTGCCAGCAGTGAAGAGAGGAGGGGGCCTGAAGCTTTCTTT. It is translated as CASSEERRGPEAFF.

The chain has TRBV27 and TRBJ1-1, with D perhaps TRBD1 (6 bases). V was shortened by 8 bases and J by 6 bases, with 19 bases between the two germline ends. Germline V gives CDR1 MNHEY, CDR2 SMNVEV (reference sequence). This CDR3 contains 14 residues. CDR3 in amino acids: CASSWRGGIAEAFF. In nucleotides, the CDR3 is TGTGCCAGCTCATGGAGGGGGGGGATAGCTGAAGCTTTCTTT.

This chain connects TRBV5-1 to TRBJ2-7; D is perhaps TRBD1 (6 bases). The V end lost 4 bases, the J end lost 2 bases, and 13 bases lay between the germline ends. This CDR3 region has 14 residues. CDR1 is SGHRS, CDR2 YFSETQ, per germline. The CDR3 bases are TGCGCCAGCAGCACTGGACAGTTGCCCTACGAGCAGTACTTC. As protein: CASSTGQLPYEQYF.

The chain couples TRBV7-8 to TRBJ2-3, with a tentative D call TRBD1 (5 bases). Germline values: CDR1 SGHVS, CDR2 FQNEAQ. Deletions cut 5 bases from V and 0 bases from J, with 15 bases between. This CDR3 region has 16 residues. DNA of the CDR3: TGTGCCAGCAGCGTACTCATAGGGGCAAGCACAGATACGCAGTATTTT. Protein sequence: CASSVLIGASTDTQYF.

CDR3 nucleotides: TGTGCCAGCAGCTCCGGCGGTCTATTGACAGATACGCAGTATTTT. Its translation: CASSSGGLLTDTQYF. V gene TRBV11-3 combines with J gene TRBJ2-3, with D uncertain. V was shortened by 4 bases and J by 3 bases, with 14 bases between the two germline ends. CDR1 and CDR2 from the germline V gene are SGHNT and YENEEA. This CDR3 is 15 amino acids long. Supplemented by reference TRBV11-3 and TRBJ2-3, the full variable domain reads EAGVVQSPRYKIIEKKQPVAFWCNPISGHNTLYWYLQNLGQGPELLIRYENEEAVDDSQLPKDRFSAERLKGVDSTLKIQPAELGDSAVYLCASSSGGLLTDTQYFGPGTRLTVL.

This clone was seen just once. V is TRBV2 and J is TRBJ1-6; D call uncertain. Trimming took off 7 bases at V and 7 bases at J, with 5 bases between the two ends. CDR1 and CDR2 (germline): SNHLY, FYNNEI. The CDR3 contains 11 residues. The CDR3 nucleotides are TGTGCCAGCACCCTGAATTCACCCCTCCACTTT. Its translation is CASTLNSPLHF.

This clone showed up just once. The chain joins TRBV6-6 to TRBJ2-7, with 12 nucleotides matching TRBD2. This CDR3 is 14 amino acids long. From germline, CDR1 is MNHNY and CDR2 SVGAGI (reference sequence). J was trimmed by 3 bases and V by 6 bases; bases with no gene match: 3. CDR3 nucleotides: TGTGCCAGCAGGAGACTAGCGGGAGACTACGAGCAGTACTTC. The encoded protein is CASRRLAGDYEQYF.

The chain employs TRBV2 and TRBJ2-1, with D perhaps TRBD2 (6 bases). Germline V lookup: CDR1 SNHLY, CDR2 FYNNEI. The CDR3 extends over 14 amino acids. V shed 5 bases and J shed 3 bases, with 11 bases lying between them. This CDR3 reads CASSTQRVYNEQFF. CDR3 sequence (DNA): TGTGCCAGCAGTACCCAGCGGGTCTACAATGAGCAGTTCTTC.

CDR3 in amino acids: CASSLRRGQETQYF. CDR3 bases: TGTGCCAGCAGCTTACGCAGGGGGCAAGAGACCCAGTACTTC. V gene TRBV7-9 combines with J gene TRBJ2-5; 7 bases line up with TRBD1. CDR1 and CDR2 from the germline V gene are SEHNR and FQNEAQ (reference sequence). The V and J ends lost 2 bases and 2 bases, in that order; junction bases with no gene match: 2. The CDR3 length is 14 residues. The variable domain in full, with the rest retrieved from reference TRBV7-9 and TRBJ2-5, is DTGVSQNPRHKITKRGQNVTFRCDPISEHNRLYWYRQTLGQGPEFLTYFQNEAQLEKSRLLSDRFSAERPKGSFSTLEIQRTEQGDSAMYLCASSLRRGQETQYFGPGTRLLVL.

This clone has just a few counts. The gene calls are TRBV4-1 and TRBJ1-1; maybe TRBD1 (5 bases). The V gene lost 5 bases and the J gene lost 4 bases, with 11 bases spanning the gap. Germline V lookup: CDR1 MGHRA, CDR2 YSYEKL. CDR3 length equals 13 residues. CDR3 sequence (DNA): TGCGCCAGCAGCGCGACCAGGGTCACTGAAGCTTTCTTT. Translating it yields CASSATRVTEAFF.

Comments on this clone: Other nucleotide sequences from this sample produce the same CDR3. The DNA of the CDR3 is TGTGCCAGTGAGGGACAGGGGGCATACGAGCAGTACTTC. The encoded protein is CASEGQGAYEQYF. This rearrangement joins TRBV19 to TRBJ2-7; the match to TRBD1 covers 12 bases. Germline V gene data show CDR1 as LNHDA and CDR2 as SQIVND (reference sequence). The CDR3 runs 13 residues. The J segment lost 4 bases and the V segment lost 8 bases, leaving 3 bases of the junction unmatched.

CDR3 bases: TGTGCCAGTGAGGACGGGATGACCGAGCAGTACTTC. Translated: CASEDGMTEQYF. The V gene is TRBV6-5, the J gene TRBJ2-7; D is possibly TRBD2 (5 bases). CDR1 is MNHEY and CDR2 is SVGAGI in the germline V gene. Deletions cut 9 bases from V and 6 bases from J, with 15 bases between. The CDR3 has 12 residues.

The V and J genes are TRBV2 and TRBJ2-1, with D tentatively TRBD1 (6 bases). Germline CDR1 SNHLY, CDR2 FYNNEI. The CDR3 contains 10 residues. V was shortened by 7 bases and J by 8 bases, with 6 bases between the two germline ends. CDR3 protein: CASKGDEQFF. In DNA, the CDR3 is TGTGCCAGCAAGGGGGATGAGCAGTTCTTC.

The rearrangement links TRBV5-1 to TRBJ1-1; no firm D call. Germline V CDR1 and CDR2: SGHRS, YFSETQ. The V and J ends lost 4 bases and 2 bases respectively, with 15 bases between them. The CDR3 has 15 residues. The CDR3 spells CASSLDPGSNTEAFF. The CDR3 nucleotides are TGCGCCAGCAGCCTGGACCCGGGGAGTAACACTGAAGCTTTCTTT.

In its sample, this clone was seen once. J is TRBJ2-2 and V is TRBV5-5, with TRBD2 matching 7 bases. V lost 0 bases and J lost 6; bases outside the gene matches: 5. The CDR3 length is 15 residues. Germline-derived CDR1 and CDR2 are SGHKS and YYEKEE (reference sequence). CDR3 in amino acids: CASSLVEGRAGELFF. The CDR3 DNA reads TGTGCCAGCAGCTTGGTCGAGGGGAGGGCCGGGGAGCTGTTTTTT.

This clone was seen a handful of times. The rearrangement joins TRBV7-8 to TRBJ2-7; TRBD1 is a possible D gene (5 bases). V was shortened by 1 base and J by 0 bases, with 19 bases between the two germline ends. Germline-derived CDR1 and CDR2 are SGHVS and FQNEAQ. This CDR3 is 18 amino acids long. The DNA of the CDR3 is TGTGCCAGCAGCTTAGGAGTGAGTGGGGCAGAATACTCCTACGAGCAGTACTTC. It yields the protein CASSLGVSGAEYSYEQYF.

This clone was seen a single time. This chain connects TRBV7-9 to TRBJ2-1; TRBD2 agrees at 9 bases. CDR3 length: 15 residues. V shed 8 bases and J 9 bases; nucleotides not matched to a gene: 14. Looked up from germline, CDR1 is SEHNR and CDR2 is FQNEAQ (reference sequence). CDR3 region: CASARGAGGIVEQFF. For the CDR3, the DNA is TGTGCCAGCGCTCGTGGTGCGGGAGGGATAGTTGAGCAGTTCTTC.

V and J are TRBV7-3 and TRBJ1-1; the match to TRBD1 covers 7 bases. V shed 3 bases, J shed 3 bases, and the junction held 7 bases outside the gene matches. CDR1 and CDR2 from the germline V gene are SGHTA and FQGTGA. The CDR3 totals 15 residues. CDR3 amino acids: CASSLLGGADTEAFF. The CDR3, as DNA: TGTGCCAGCAGCTTGTTAGGGGGCGCGGACACTGAAGCTTTCTTT.

The chain uses TRBV9 and TRBJ2-1; the match to TRBD2 covers 8 bases. Germline CDR1 SGDLS, CDR2 YYNGEE. Trimming took 0 bases from V and 9 from J; bases not matched to a gene: 5. The CDR3 spans 14 residues. This CDR3 is CASSVAGGVGEQFF. The CDR3 nucleotides read TGTGCCAGCAGCGTAGCGGGGGGGGTTGGTGAGCAGTTCTTC.

The sample holds one count of this clone. This chain uses TRBV6-5 with TRBJ1-3; D might be TRBD1 (5 bases). V lost 4 bases and J lost 2, with 12 bases in between. The CDR3 is 15 amino acids. Germline CDR1 reads MNHEY; CDR2 reads SVGAGI. CDR3 DNA: TGTGCCAGCAGTTCCGGAACGGGGGCTGGAAACACCATATATTTT. It yields the protein CASSSGTGAGNTIYF.

The rearrangement joins TRBV19 to TRBJ1-5; no definite D call. With 8 bases removed from V and 1 base from J, the gap between germline ends came to 9 bases. Looked up from germline, CDR1 is LNHDA and CDR2 is SQIVND (reference sequence). The CDR3 sequence is 13 residues long. The DNA of the CDR3 is TGTGCCAGTGGCGGGGTGAGCAATCAGCCCCAGCATTTT. It yields the protein CASGGVSNQPQHF.